The 14 T cell receptor beta chains below were found in one sample sequenced in a study of blood T cell repertoires in COVID-19 (dated by TCRdb to 2020 to 2022). To prepare the library, the immunoSEQ multiplex PCR assay was applied. Not all clones reach the TCRdb copy of this immuneACCESS table, which keeps in-frame sequences only. Checked studies attribute under half of the gap to unresolved V genes and leave the rest unexplained. The sample contains a few hundred thousand clones, roughly 77% of them found a single time. The top ten constitute under 1.2% of the sample. Sequenced input: peripheral blood. All receptors come from a human donor with acute or convalescent COVID-19. The donor label of this sample is uncertain.

The CDR3 coding sequence is TGCGCCAGCTCTTTCGCGGATAAGCAGTTCTTC. The encoded protein is CASSFADKQFF. The chain links TRBV5-1 to TRBJ2-1; D unclear. In germline, CDR1 is SGHRS, CDR2 YFSETQ. The germline V and J ends were trimmed by 7 bases and 11 bases, with 13 bases remaining between them. This CDR3 region has 11 residues.

This clone was seen ten or more times. The rearrangement links TRBV3-1 (or the pseudogene TRBV3-2) to TRBJ1-2; D remains unclear. The CDR3 has 16 residues. Germline V lookup: CDR1 LGHDT, CDR2 YNNKEL (reference sequence). Trimming stripped 0 bases from V and 8 bases from J, with 19 bases between. CDR3 protein: CASSQELKTPREGYTF. DNA of the CDR3: TGTGCCAGCAGCCAAGAACTGAAGACACCGAGGGAGGGCTACACCTTC.

This sequence joins TRBV10-2 and TRBJ1-6; unclear D gene. The ends were cut back, 5 bases at V and 5 bases at J, with 16 bases in the middle. The length of the CDR3 is 16 residues. Germline values: CDR1 WSHSY, CDR2 SAAADI. CDR3 sequence: CASSKNRWQDNSPLHF. CDR3 nucleotides: TGCGCCAGCAGTAAAAATCGGTGGCAGGATAATTCACCCCTCCACTTT.

The rearrangement uses TRBV3-1 (or the pseudogene TRBV3-2) and TRBJ1-4; 8 bases are shared with TRBD1. The CDR3 totals 14 residues. The J segment lost 7 bases and the V segment lost 4 bases, leaving 5 bases of the junction unmatched. The germline V gene has CDR1 LGHDT and CDR2 YNNKEL (reference sequence). CDR3 sequence (DNA): TGTGCCAGCAGCCGACAGGGGACAGGTGAAAAACTGTTTTTT. Encoded protein: CASSRQGTGEKLFF.

The V and J genes are TRBV28 and TRBJ1-2; D not resolved. The CDR3 has 12 amino acids. Germline V gene sequence: CDR1 MDHEN, CDR2 SYDVKM. Trimming cost V 2 bases and J 4 bases, with 5 bases left between them. DNA for the CDR3: TGTGCCAGCAGTTTACTCGGCTATGGCTACACCTTC. Its protein product is CASSLLGYGYTF.

The V gene is TRBV7-8, the J gene TRBJ2-7, with a tentative D call TRBD2 (5 bases). The CDR3 totals 19 residues. Germline V lookup: CDR1 SGHVS, CDR2 FQNEAQ. Trimming cost V 4 bases and J 5 bases, with 30 bases left between them. DNA of the CDR3: TGTGCCAGCAGCTCAGGAACCCTAGTGGCTCCTACGGGGTTGGACGAGCAGTACTTC. It encodes CASSSGTLVAPTGLDEQYF. Full variable domain (rest looked up from reference TRBV7-8 and TRBJ2-7): GAGVSQSPRYKVAKRGQDVALRCDPISGHVSLFWYQQALGQGPEFLTYFQNEAQLDKSGLPSDRFFAERPEGSVSTLKIQRTQQEDSAVYLCASSSGTLVAPTGLDEQYFGPGTRLTVT.

The rearrangement uses TRBV9 and TRBJ2-1; TRBD2 matches at 8 bases. J lost 5 bases, V lost 3 bases, and 7 bases had no gene match. The CDR3 covers 15 residues. Germline CDR1 reads SGDLS; CDR2 reads YYNGEE. Here the CDR3 DNA reads TGTGCCAGCAGCGCTCGGGGGGGCCGCCACAATGAGCAGTTCTTC. It is translated as CASSARGGRHNEQFF.

The chain couples TRBV5-4 to TRBJ1-2; D remains ambiguous. V lost 2 bases to trimming and J lost 2 bases, with 7 bases between them. Germline V gene lookup returns CDR1 SGHNT and CDR2 YYREEE (reference sequence). The CDR3 extends over 13 amino acids. CDR3 sequence reads: CASSLRVNYGYTF. CDR3 sequence (DNA): TGTGCCAGCAGCTTACGCGTGAACTATGGCTACACCTTC. The entire variable domain, with the rest obtained from reference TRBV5-4 and TRBJ1-2, is as follows: ETGVTQSPTHLIKTRGQQVTLRCSSQSGHNTVSWYQQALGQGPQFIFQYYREEENGRGNFPPRFSGLQFPNYSSELNVNALELDDSALYLCASSLRVNYGYTFGSGTRLTVV.

The chain carries TRBV5-4 and TRBJ1-6, with 7 bases that match TRBD1. V dropped 4 bases and J dropped 6; count of bases not matched to a gene: 7. The CDR3 spans 15 residues. Germline CDR1 and CDR2: SGHNT and YYREEE (reference sequence). The chain's CDR3 is CASSTRDSSNSPLHF. DNA of the CDR3: TGTGCCAGCAGCACTCGGGACAGTAGTAATTCACCCCTCCACTTT. Drawing the rest from reference TRBV5-4 and TRBJ1-6, the complete variable domain is ETGVTQSPTHLIKTRGQQVTLRCSSQSGHNTVSWYQQALGQGPQFIFQYYREEENGRGNFPPRFSGLQFPNYSSELNVNALELDDSALYLCASSTRDSSNSPLHFGNGTRLTVT.

This clone has only one observation. This chain links TRBV2 with TRBJ1-4; 7 nucleotides align to TRBD1. With V trimmed by 7 bases and J by 7 bases, 12 bases remained unmatched. In germline, CDR1 is SNHLY, CDR2 FYNNEI. The CDR3 sequence is 15 residues long. The CDR3 loop is CASKVVDRWIEKLFF. The CDR3 coding sequence is TGTGCCAGCAAGGTTGTGGACAGGTGGATTGAAAAACTGTTTTTT.

This chain connects TRBV7-9 to TRBJ1-6, with TRBD1 matching 7 bases. Germline trimming cut 5 bases from V and 10 bases from J; bases unmatched to any gene: 5. The CDR3 runs to 13 residues. Germline-derived CDR1 and CDR2 are SEHNR and FQNEAQ (reference sequence). DNA for the CDR3: TGTGCCAGCAGCCAGGACAGGCCGTCACCCCTCCACTTT. The encoded protein is CASSQDRPSPLHF.

The chain links TRBV30 to TRBJ2-1, with a possible D match to TRBD2 (6 bases). The V gene lost 4 bases and the J gene lost 2 bases, with 18 bases spanning the gap. This CDR3 spans 16 amino acids. Germline loops: CDR1 GTSNPN, CDR2 SVGIG (reference sequence). The CDR3 DNA is TGTGCCTGGAAGTTCGGTAGGCTAGCGACCTACAATGAGCAGTTCTTC. Its protein product is CAWKFGRLATYNEQFF.

The V call is TRBV18, the J call TRBJ2-1, with 14 nucleotides matching TRBD2. The CDR3 totals 15 residues. CDR1 is KGHSH, CDR2 LQKENI, per germline. J was trimmed by 7 bases and V by 6 bases; bases with no gene match: 5. The CDR3 bases are TGTGCCAGCTCTCCGACTAGCGGGAGGGCTAATGAGCAGTTCTTC. Translating gives CASSPTSGRANEQFF.

V and J are TRBV29-1 and TRBJ2-1; D possibly corresponds to TRBD2 (5 bases). Germline CDR1 reads SQVTM; CDR2 reads ANQGSEA. V lost 4 bases, J lost 0 bases, and 13 bases lay in between. The CDR3 extends over 15 amino acids. CDR3 sequence: CSVVSLGSSYNEQFF. The CDR3 coding sequence is TGCAGCGTTGTCTCATTAGGGAGCTCCTACAATGAGCAGTTCTTC.